This entry is about one T cell receptor (beta chain). TCRdb re-derived calls from the PCR reads in MiXCR, one entry per CDR3 protein. Of 9,500 or so distinct CDR3 sequences detected, about 61% appear once; the ten largest clones hold 30% to 40%. The data belong to a study of tumor-infiltrating lymphocytes in oesophageal squamous cell carcinoma. From germline, CDR1 is SGHDN and CDR2 FVKESK. CDR3 length equals 17 residues. V lost 0 bases to trimming and J lost 0 bases; unmatched junction nucleotides: 6. The chain has TRBV14 and TRBJ2-3; 7 bases match TRBD2. Sequencing used esophageal tumor tissue. This receptor was identified in a male donor with esophageal squamous cell carcinoma. In DNA, the CDR3 is TGTGCCAGCAGCCAAGACGCAGCGGGGACTAGCACAGATACGCAGTATTTT. Its protein product is CASSQDAAGTSTDTQYF.